This T cell receptor beta chain was recorded in a study of cytomegalovirus exposure and HLA in healthy donors. Study outcomes and limitations: Cytomegalovirus-associated TCR beta chains were listed, numbering approximately 150.

The CDR3 runs 15 residues. From germline, CDR1 is SEHNR and CDR2 FQNEAQ (reference sequence). V was clipped by 4 bases and J by 7 bases; unmatched bases: 11. PCR primers comprised 60 Vbeta and 13 Jbeta primers. The table came from immunoSEQ multiplex PCR; TCRdb's copy has only in-frame clones and leaves some out. The sample lists 95,000 to 150,000 clones; under 90% were seen once. As regards this clone: What it binds is unknown.

Sample: PBMCs. The rearrangement uses TRBV7-9 and TRBJ2-3; TRBD1 agrees at 7 bases. The receptor's source is a female donor in good health and CMV-seropositive. The CDR3 here is CASSYDRVVLHTQYF. The DNA for the CDR3 is TGTGCCAGCAGCTATGACAGGGTCGTGCTCCATACGCAGTATTTT.